Listed here is a single T cell receptor beta chain. The source of the sample is a study of molecular identifiers for immune sequencing clone quantification. Germline V gene sequence: CDR1 DFQATT, CDR2 SNEGSKA (reference sequence). This CDR3 is 12 amino acids long. With V trimmed by 3 bases and J by 9 bases, 5 bases remained unmatched. From the PCR reads, TCRdb called clonotypes with MiXCR, one entry per CDR3 protein. The sample shows about 630,000 distinct CDR3 sequences, roughly 23% of them seen only once. The TCR sequence derives from a human donor in good health. Some libraries in this study had Jurkat cell RNA spiked in. Sample: naive CD8+ T cells from blood, with Jurkat cell RNA spiked in. Subset here: FACS-sorted CD8+CD4-CCR7+CD45RA+ naive T cells. The V and J genes are TRBV20-1 and TRBJ2-1; TRBD2 aligns across 7 bases. For the CDR3, the DNA is TGCAGTGCTAGGTTAGCGGGCAGTGAGCAGTTCTTC. It encodes CSARLAGSEQFF.